This TCR beta chain is from a study of persistence of HIV-infected CD4 T cells. Study context: The sample holds CD4+ T cells responsive to CMV or HIV-1 Gag.

A word on this clone: The antigen remains unidentified.

The immunoSEQ assay was version 4, run in survey mode. Only in-frame clones appear in the TCRdb table, and some are missing; sequencing was by immunoSEQ multiplex PCR. This sample has around 60,000 clones, with over 60% found just once. V gave up 3 bases and J gave up 7 bases, with 10 bases separating them. The CDR3 extends over 13 amino acids. CDR1 SNHLY and CDR2 FYNNEI come from the germline V gene. An overlapping HIV-1 Gag peptide pool stimulated these cells at roughly 0.97 ug/peptide/mL. CD40L/CD69 double-negative CD45RO-high memory CD4+ T cells were collected. Adults with HIV-1 started suppressive ART while chronically infected.

Sequenced here: CD4+ T cells sorted from PBMCs after approximately 19-hour stimulation, sampled from a patient who received antiretroviral therapy. The genes are TRBV2 and TRBJ1-5; D gene uncertain. The clonotype was recovered from an adult man with HIV who was CMV-seropositive. DNA for the CDR3: TGTGCCAGCAGTGAGGATGACGTACAGCCCCAGCATTTT. It translates to CASSEDDVQPQHF.